This T cell receptor beta chain was documented in a study of blood T cell repertoires in COVID-19. Original methodology: Estimates of nucleated cell counts were drawn from the amplification of reference gene primers. Some clones are missing from TCRdb's copy, which holds only in-frame ones; the method was immunoSEQ multiplex PCR. The DNA gave D and trimming, while V, J and clone size come from that table. The top ten hold over 9.5% of the sample, which has some 130,000 clones, 70% to 80% seen once. V lost 1 base, J lost 1 base, and 11 bases stayed unmatched. Germline CDR1 SGHTA, CDR2 FQGTGA. The CDR3 contains 18 residues.

The sample was peripheral blood. The receptor comes from a man in his 60s who had recovered from COVID-19. V and J are TRBV7-3 and TRBJ2-3, with 7 positions matching TRBD2. CDR3 loop: CASSLIVGGREGTDTQYF. DNA of the CDR3: TGTGCCAGCAGCTTAATAGTCGGGGGGAGGGAAGGCACAGATACGCAGTATTTT.